This T cell receptor beta chain derives from a study of OX40 agonist ivuxolimab in advanced cancers. Whole-study context: Six ivuxolimab dose levels, 0.01 to 10 mg/kg, were given intravenously every 2 weeks.

Broader study findings: Clonal expansion by week 6 occurred in CD4+ and CD8+ blood T cells (at 0.1 to 3.0 mg/kg). Antigen specificity was not determined for the expanded peripheral T cells.

The repertoire was sequenced with immunoSEQ multiplex PCR; TCRdb's copy has only in-frame clones and lacks some. The sample holds about 100,000 clones, about nine tenths seen once. As concerns this clone: What it recognizes is unknown.

The V and J ends lost 1 base and 4 bases respectively, with 13 bases between them. CDR1 and CDR2 (germline): SEHNR, FQNEAQ (reference sequence). The CDR3 has 15 residues. This chain joins TRBV7-9 and TRBJ1-2; D is uncertain. This TCR was recovered from an adult with an advanced solid tumor such as melanoma, head and neck, liver or kidney cancer. The sample was CD4+ or CD8+ T cells sorted from blood, taken in a trial of the OX40 agonist ivuxolimab. The CDR3 is CASSLDGGPIYGYTF. The CDR3 coding sequence is TGTGCCAGCAGCTTAGATGGAGGGCCTATCTATGGCTACACCTTC. Full variable domain (remainder filled in from reference TRBV7-9 and TRBJ1-2): DTGVSQNPRHKITKRGQNVTFRCDPISEHNRLYWYRQTLGQGPEFLTYFQNEAQLEKSRLLSDRFSAERPKGSFSTLEIQRTEQGDSAMYLCASSLDGGPIYGYTFGSGTRLTVV.